A single sample gave rise to the 25 T cell receptor beta chains below, sequenced in a study of CD8+ T cells in alopecia areata. Extraction of RNA preceded its reverse transcription into cDNA, which served as the sequencing template. Measured with immunoSEQ multiplex PCR; TCRdb has only the in-frame clones, and not every one. The data contain about 200,000 clones, about two fifths of them seen just once; the ten biggest clones take up about 0.48%. Documented treatment: oral pan-JAK inhibitor, 5-10 mg twice daily. The material sequenced was CD4+ T cells sorted from blood, taken around week 34, from a patient treated with tofacitinib. These receptors were obtained from a human donor with alopecia areata.

V is TRBV25-1 and J is TRBJ1-2; perhaps TRBD1 as D (5 bases). The V gene's germline CDR1 is MGHDK and CDR2 SYGVNS. The germline V and J ends were trimmed by 1 base and 8 bases, with 11 bases remaining between them. The CDR3 runs to 13 residues. CDR3 sequence (DNA): TGTGCCAGCAGTGAATTAGGGGCAGACGGCTACACCTTC. Encoded protein: CASSELGADGYTF.

This rearrangement joins TRBV7-9 to TRBJ1-2; D gene unclear. The germline V gene has CDR1 SEHNR and CDR2 FQNEAQ (reference sequence). Trimming took 4 bases from V and 5 from J, leaving 17 bases between them. The CDR3 has 15 residues. The CDR3 nucleotides read TGTGCCAGCAGCTCAAGCATCGAGGGAGGTTATGGCTACACCTTC. Encoded protein: CASSSSIEGGYGYTF.

This clone was detected only a few times. Here the CDR3 DNA reads TGCAGCGTTGCAAGGGCAGGAGAGACCCAGTACTTC. Translated: CSVARAGETQYF. The genes are TRBV29-1 and TRBJ2-5; D is uncertain. This CDR3 region has 12 residues. Germline values: CDR1 SQVTM, CDR2 ANQGSEA. With 4 bases removed from V and 4 bases from J, the gap between germline ends came to 10 bases.

This clone turned up a few times. The rearrangement uses TRBV7-9 and TRBJ2-5; D possibly corresponds to TRBD2 (5 bases). The J call may not be correct, given that the DNA end is closer to TRBJ2-7. Germline V CDR1 and CDR2: SEHNR, FQNEAQ (reference sequence). CDR3 length: 16 amino acids. The CDR3 here is CASSSREGLSSYEQYF. The CDR3 DNA sequence: TGTGCCAGCAGCTCGCGCGAGGGATTGAGCTCCTACGAGCAGTACTTC.

The V gene is TRBV30, the J gene TRBJ1-2, with D hard to call. The V end was cut by 4 bases, the J end by 0 bases, with 12 bases between. The CDR3 extends over 14 amino acids. The germline gives CDR1 GTSNPN, CDR2 SVGIG (reference sequence). The CDR3 spells CAWTRVLPNYGYTF. The CDR3 DNA reads TGTGCCTGGACGAGAGTTCTACCTAACTATGGCTACACCTTC.

The chain joins TRBV6-5 to TRBJ2-1, with D possibly being TRBD1 (5 bases). CDR1 is MNHEY and CDR2 is SVGAGI in the germline V gene. V was trimmed by 6 bases and J by 6 bases, leaving 15 bases between them. The CDR3 runs to 14 residues. The CDR3 sequence: CASRLRGTGNEQFF. CDR3 in DNA: TGTGCCAGCAGACTAAGGGGCACCGGCAATGAGCAGTTCTTC.

V gene TRBV29-1 combines with J gene TRBJ2-7; possibly TRBD1 for D (5 bases). The CDR3 spans 13 residues. Germline V gene sequence: CDR1 SQVTM, CDR2 ANQGSEA. Trimming cost V 1 base and J 5 bases, with 12 bases left between them. The CDR3 DNA reads TGCAGCGTTGAAGGCGCAGGGTCCGACGAGCAGTACTTC. Amino acids: CSVEGAGSDEQYF.

The chain uses TRBV5-1 and TRBJ1-1; D is perhaps TRBD1 (5 bases). V was shortened by 1 base and J by 4 bases, with 20 bases between the two germline ends. The CDR3 runs to 17 residues. Germline CDR1 SGHRS, CDR2 YFSETQ. The CDR3 region is CASSLTSSGTLATEAFF. The CDR3 nucleotides read TGCGCCAGCAGCTTGACATCCTCAGGGACTTTAGCCACTGAAGCTTTCTTT.

This clone has a single count. V usage is TRBV30 and J usage is TRBJ1-1, with D tentatively TRBD1 (5 bases). CDR1 is GTSNPN and CDR2 is SVGIG in the germline V gene (reference sequence). The CDR3 sequence is 14 residues long. V dropped 1 base and J dropped 5 bases, with 14 bases sitting between them. DNA of the CDR3: TGTGCCTGGAGTGGCCCCCTGCGGGGGACTGAAGCTTTCTTT. This gives the protein CAWSGPLRGTEAFF. The complete variable domain, with remaining parts taken from reference TRBV30 and TRBJ1-1, reads SQTIHQWPATLVQPVGSPLSLECTVEGTSNPNLYWYRQAAGRGLQLLFYSVGIGQISSEVPQNLSASRPQDRQFILSSKKLLLSDSGFYLCAWSGPLRGTEAFFGQGTRLTVV.

This sequence joins TRBV30 and TRBJ1-2; TRBD1 aligns across 12 bases. This CDR3 is built from 13 residues. V dropped 8 bases and J dropped 7; count of bases not matched to a gene: 8. CDR1 GTSNPN and CDR2 SVGIG come from the germline V gene (reference sequence). CDR3 region: CAGRDRGLGGYTF. CDR3 bases: TGTGCCGGACGGGACAGGGGGCTTGGTGGCTACACCTTC.

This clone was observed many times. The J gene is TRBJ2-2, the V gene TRBV29-1; tentatively, D is TRBD2 (5 bases). Germline assignment: CDR1 SQVTM and CDR2 ANQGSEA. The V end lost 7 bases, the J end lost 4 bases, and 7 bases lay between the germline ends. The CDR3 runs to 11 residues. CDR3 sequence (DNA): TGCAGCGCCGGGATCACCGGGGAGCTGTTTTTT. Its protein is CSAGITGELFF.

This clone was counted a few times. This chain joins TRBV6-6 and TRBJ1-2; maybe TRBD1 (5 bases). V lost 6 bases, J lost 3 bases, and 11 bases lay in between. Looked up from germline, CDR1 is MNHNY and CDR2 is SVGAGI (reference sequence). The CDR3 consists of 13 residues. The CDR3 region is CASRTGGDYGYTF. The CDR3 DNA sequence: TGTGCCAGCAGGACCGGAGGGGACTATGGCTACACCTTC.

The chain uses TRBV5-1 and TRBJ2-1; D possibly corresponds to TRBD2 (6 bases). Between the trimmed V and J ends, which lost 0 bases and 8 bases, there was a span of 18 bases. Germline values: CDR1 SGHRS, CDR2 YFSETQ. The CDR3 is made up of 16 amino acids. The CDR3 bases are TGCGCCAGCAGCTTGGCTTGGGGGAGGCGGGGAGATGAGCAGTTCTTC. Translating gives CASSLAWGRRGDEQFF.

The gene calls are TRBV5-1 and TRBJ2-2, with TRBD1 matching 8 bases. This CDR3 is 14 amino acids long. J lost 6 bases, V lost 7 bases, and 8 bases had no gene match. Germline V gene sequence: CDR1 SGHRS, CDR2 YFSETQ. CDR3 loop: CASGRGRASGELFF. Here the CDR3 DNA reads TGCGCCAGCGGCAGGGGGCGCGCTTCCGGGGAGCTGTTTTTT.

This clone appeared a few times. The chain couples TRBV6-5 to TRBJ2-7, with a tentative D call TRBD1 (5 bases). The V and J ends lost 4 bases and 2 bases respectively, with 12 bases between them. CDR3 length: 14 residues. Germline V lookup: CDR1 MNHEY, CDR2 SVGAGI. The DNA for the CDR3 is TGTGCCAGCAGTTCCAGGGTTGGTGCCTACGAGCAGTACTTC. It encodes CASSSRVGAYEQYF.

J is TRBJ2-7 and V is TRBV6-5, with no clear D. V was pared by 2 bases and J by 1 base, with 9 bases between. Germline values: CDR1 MNHEY, CDR2 SVGAGI. This CDR3 comprises 14 residues. In DNA form, the CDR3 reads TGTGCCAGCAGTTACGATCCAGCTTCCTACGAGCAGTACTTC. The encoded protein is CASSYDPASYEQYF.

This clone was seen a few times. This chain joins TRBV7-9 and TRBJ2-3; 11 bases agree with TRBD2. The V and J ends lost 3 bases and 3 bases, in that order; junction bases with no gene match: 2. CDR3 length: 15 amino acids. The germline gives CDR1 SEHNR, CDR2 FQNEAQ (reference sequence). The CDR3: CASSFTSGRTDTQYF. CDR3 bases: TGTGCCAGCAGCTTTACTAGCGGGAGAACAGATACGCAGTATTTT.

This sequence joins TRBV29-1 and TRBJ2-2; D could derive from TRBD1 or TRBD2 (6 bases each). Germline CDR1 is SQVTM and CDR2 is ANQGSEA. Trimming pared 6 bases from V and 4 bases from J, leaving 12 bases between. This CDR3 comprises 13 residues. This CDR3 is CSVGRGLTGELFF. CDR3 coding DNA: TGCAGCGTCGGTCGGGGGCTCACCGGGGAGCTGTTTTTT.

In this sample, this clone turned up many times. The V and J genes are TRBV11-2 and TRBJ1-1; the D is unclear. The CDR3 sequence is 13 residues long. Germline V gene lookup returns CDR1 SGHAT and CDR2 FQNNGV. Between the trimmed V and J ends, which lost 5 bases and 6 bases, there was a span of 13 bases. The CDR3 reads CASSPIERPEAFF. CDR3 sequence (DNA): TGTGCCAGCAGCCCCATAGAGCGACCTGAAGCTTTCTTT.

The V gene is TRBV6-5, the J gene TRBJ2-7; 10 nucleotides match TRBD1. The CDR3 spans 14 residues. The trim removed 6 bases at V and 6 bases at J, leaving 8 bases unmatched. The V gene's germline CDR1 is MNHEY and CDR2 SVGAGI. In DNA, the CDR3 is TGTGCCAGCAGCTCCGGGACAGGGGTCACCGAGCAGTACTTC. Its protein product is CASSSGTGVTEQYF.

The chain carries TRBV5-4 and TRBJ1-5; D not certain. From germline, CDR1 is SGHNT and CDR2 YYREEE (reference sequence). The CDR3 is 15 amino acids. Trimming removed 5 bases from V and 1 base from J, with 13 bases in between. The CDR3 DNA sequence: TGTGCCAGCAGTGACCGGGCCGGAAGCAATCAGCCCCAGCATTTT. Translated: CASSDRAGSNQPQHF.

This clone showed up just once. This rearrangement joins TRBV11-2 to TRBJ2-1, with TRBD2 matching over 11 bases. The germline V gene has CDR1 SGHAT and CDR2 FQNNGV. The CDR3 has 15 amino acids. V dropped 5 bases and J dropped 3; count of bases not matched to a gene: 3. The CDR3: CASSPLAGVYNEQFF. In DNA form, the CDR3 reads TGTGCCAGCAGCCCACTAGCGGGGGTCTACAATGAGCAGTTCTTC.

The gene calls are TRBV5-6 and TRBJ1-5; no firm D call. Trimming stripped 1 base from V and 5 bases from J, with 4 bases between. The CDR3 length is 12 residues. Germline assignment: CDR1 SGHDT and CDR2 YYEEEE. The CDR3 loop reads CASSLRDQPQHF. In DNA, the CDR3 is TGTGCCAGCAGCTTGAGGGATCAGCCCCAGCATTTT.

The sample holds many counts of this clone. CDR3 DNA: TGTGCCAGCAGTCGGACAGGGCTGACAGATACGCAGTATTTT. Translating it yields CASSRTGLTDTQYF. This chain uses TRBV2 with TRBJ2-3; the match to TRBD1 covers 8 bases. CDR3 length: 14 amino acids. Unmatched junction bases numbered 4, after V lost 5 bases and J lost 3 bases. Germline V gene data show CDR1 as SNHLY and CDR2 as FYNNEI.

The genes are TRBV30 and TRBJ1-2, with 9 bases that match TRBD1. V was clipped by 0 bases and J by 4 bases; unmatched bases: 3. This CDR3 spans 14 amino acids. Germline V gives CDR1 GTSNPN, CDR2 SVGIG (reference sequence). This CDR3 is CAWSVQQGAYGYTF. CDR3 in DNA: TGTGCCTGGAGTGTACAACAGGGGGCCTATGGCTACACCTTC.